This entry lists 3 T cell receptor beta chains sequenced from one sample in a study of T cells in Graves' hyperthyroidism and ophthalmopathy. RNA transcripts yielded amplified TCR beta CDR3 regions. Researchers ran a first-round RT-PCR on the TCR CDR3 using the HTBI primer set. TCRdb re-called the multiplex PCR reads with MiXCR, one entry per CDR3 protein. The sample carries about 300,000 distinct CDR3 sequences, roughly 19% recorded once. Sequencing was done on a sample of blood. These receptors all stem from a man aged 50 or older with Graves' ophthalmopathy.

In its sample, this clonotype was seen a few times. One junction end disagrees with the germline gene, perhaps due to a read error. The chain combines TRBV2 with TRBJ1-5, with D possibly TRBD1 on 5 matching bases. CDR3 size: 17 residues. The germline gives CDR1 SNHLY, CDR2 FYNNEI. CDR3 amino acids: CACSESRSAGVGQPQHF. Here the CDR3 DNA reads TGTGCCTGCAGTGAGTCCCGTTCGGCGGGGGTCGGTCAGCCCCAGCATTTT.

This chain connects TRBV4-2 to TRBJ2-7; 8 nucleotides agree with TRBD2. CDR3 length equals 16 residues. J was trimmed by 5 bases and V by 0 bases; bases with no gene match: 9. Germline V gives CDR1 LGHNA, CDR2 YNFKEQ. The DNA of the CDR3 is TGTGCCAGCAGCCAAGATGTCAGCGGGAGTTCCAACGAGCAGTACTTC. Encoded protein: CASSQDVSGSSNEQYF.

In this sample, this clonotype turned up many times. The chain joins TRBV2 to TRBJ2-2; 8 bases agree with TRBD2. J lost 6 bases, V lost 2 bases, and 17 bases had no gene match. The CDR3 sequence is 19 residues long. The germline CDR1 and CDR2 sequences are SNHLY and FYNNEI. CDR3 residues: CASSEPKLLSGSSSGELFF. Written as DNA, the CDR3 is TGTGCCAGCAGTGAACCGAAGCTCTTGAGCGGGAGTTCGTCCGGGGAGCTGTTTTTT.